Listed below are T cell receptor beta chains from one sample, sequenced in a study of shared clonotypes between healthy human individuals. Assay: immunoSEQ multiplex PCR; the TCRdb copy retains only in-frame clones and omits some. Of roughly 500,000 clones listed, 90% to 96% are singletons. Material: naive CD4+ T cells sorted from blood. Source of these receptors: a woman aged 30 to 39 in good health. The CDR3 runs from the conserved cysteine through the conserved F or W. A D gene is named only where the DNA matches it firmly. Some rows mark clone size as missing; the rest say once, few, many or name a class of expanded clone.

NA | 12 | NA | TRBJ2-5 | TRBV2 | TGTGCCAGCAGAGACTACAAAGAGACCCAGTACTTC | CASRDYKETQYF
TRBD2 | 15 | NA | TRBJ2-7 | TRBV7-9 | TGTGCCAGCAGCTTAGATATACTAGCGGGAACCGAGCAGTACTTC | CASSLDILAGTEQYF
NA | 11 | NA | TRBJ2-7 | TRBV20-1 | TGCAGTGCTAGTCGGCGGACTTTTGAGTACTTC | CSASRRTFEYF
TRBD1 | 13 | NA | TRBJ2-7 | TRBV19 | TGTGCCAGTGCGGACAGGGGGAGATACGAGCAGTACTTC | CASADRGRYEQYF
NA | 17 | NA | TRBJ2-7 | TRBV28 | TGTGCCAGCAGTTTATTAGCTTTGGCGGGACCCCATTGGGAGCAGTACTTC | CASSLLALAGPHWEQYF
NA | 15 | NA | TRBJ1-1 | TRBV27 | TGTGCCAGCAGTTTATACGGGGTGCTGAACACTGAAGCTTTCTTT | CASSLYGVLNTEAFF
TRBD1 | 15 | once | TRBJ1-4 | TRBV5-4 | TGTGCCAGCAGCTTGGACCGGGACAGGGGGAGAAAACTGTTTTTT | CASSLDRDRGRKLFF
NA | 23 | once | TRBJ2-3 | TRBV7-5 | TGTGTCAGAAGCCCGCCCAGAGCCGGGACAGGAGGACCTAGCGGGAGTAACCCAGATACGCAGTATTTT | CVRSPPRAGTGGPSGSNPDTQYF
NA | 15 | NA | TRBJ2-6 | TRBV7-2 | TGTGCCAGCAGCTTGGGGCAGGCCGGGGCCAACGTCCTGACTTTC | CASSLGQAGANVLTF
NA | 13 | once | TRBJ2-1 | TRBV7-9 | TGTGCCAGCAGCTTCTCGGGGGACAATGAGCAGTTCTTC | CASSFSGDNEQFF
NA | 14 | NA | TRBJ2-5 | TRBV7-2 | TGTGCCAGCAGCCCACAAATGGGGCAAGAGACCCAGTACTTC | CASSPQMGQETQYF
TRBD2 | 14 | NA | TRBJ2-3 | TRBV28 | TGTGCCAGCAGTAGAGCGGGAGTCTCAGATACGCAGTATTTT | CASSRAGVSDTQYF
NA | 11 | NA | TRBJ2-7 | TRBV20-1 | TGCAGTGCTAGCCGGGTGTACGAGCAGTACTTC | CSASRVYEQYF
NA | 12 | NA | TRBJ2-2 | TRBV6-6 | TGTGCCAGCAGTTACTTCCGCGGGGAGCTGTTTTTT | CASSYFRGELFF
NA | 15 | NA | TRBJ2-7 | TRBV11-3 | TGTGCCAGCTCCTCGATTCGGGTCCTGGTCCACGAGCAGTACTTC | CASSSIRVLVHEQYF
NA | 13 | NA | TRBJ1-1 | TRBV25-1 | TGTGCCAGCAGTGAATACACGAACACTGAAGCTTTCTTT | CASSEYTNTEAFF